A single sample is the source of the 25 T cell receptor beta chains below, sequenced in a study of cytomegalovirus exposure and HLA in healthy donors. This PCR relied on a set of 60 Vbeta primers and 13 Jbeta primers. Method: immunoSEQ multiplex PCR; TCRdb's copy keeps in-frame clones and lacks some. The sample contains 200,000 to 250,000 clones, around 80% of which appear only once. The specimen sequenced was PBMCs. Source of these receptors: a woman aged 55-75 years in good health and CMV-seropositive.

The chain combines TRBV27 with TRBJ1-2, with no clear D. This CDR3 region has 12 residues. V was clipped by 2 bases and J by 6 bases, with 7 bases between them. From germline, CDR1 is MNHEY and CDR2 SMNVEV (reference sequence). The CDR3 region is CASSLRGNGYTF. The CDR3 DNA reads TGTGCCAGCAGTTTACGGGGAAATGGCTACACCTTC.

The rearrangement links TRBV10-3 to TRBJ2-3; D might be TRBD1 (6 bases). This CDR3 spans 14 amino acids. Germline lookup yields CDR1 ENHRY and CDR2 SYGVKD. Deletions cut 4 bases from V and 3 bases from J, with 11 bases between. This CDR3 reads CAISVSRGTDTQYF. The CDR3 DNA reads TGTGCCATCAGTGTAAGCAGGGGTACAGATACGCAGTATTTT.

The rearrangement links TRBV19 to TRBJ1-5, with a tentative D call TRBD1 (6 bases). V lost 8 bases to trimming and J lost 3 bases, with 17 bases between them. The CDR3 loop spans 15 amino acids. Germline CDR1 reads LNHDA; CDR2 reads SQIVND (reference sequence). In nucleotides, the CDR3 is TGTGCCAGTTCCTCGGGACAAGGGATCAATCAGCCCCAGCATTTT. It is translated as CASSSGQGINQPQHF.

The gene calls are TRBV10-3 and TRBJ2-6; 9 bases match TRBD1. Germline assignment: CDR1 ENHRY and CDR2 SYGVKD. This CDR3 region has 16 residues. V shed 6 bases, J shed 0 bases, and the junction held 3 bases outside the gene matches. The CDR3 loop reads CAIRPTGGSGANVLTF. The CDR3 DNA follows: TGTGCCATCAGGCCGACAGGGGGCTCTGGGGCCAACGTCCTGACTTTC.

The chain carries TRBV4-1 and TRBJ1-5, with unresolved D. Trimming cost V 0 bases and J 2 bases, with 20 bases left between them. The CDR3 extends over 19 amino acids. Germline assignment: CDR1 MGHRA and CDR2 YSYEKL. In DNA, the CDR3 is TGCGCCAGCAGCCAAGAAGAGGCCCCATATGGAAATGGCAATCAGCCCCAGCATTTT. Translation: CASSQEEAPYGNGNQPQHF.

CDR3 protein: CASSPRLDSYEQYF. The CDR3 coding sequence is TGTGCCAGCAGCCCCCGACTAGACTCCTACGAGCAGTACTTC. The chain has TRBV11-2 and TRBJ2-7; tentative D call: TRBD2 (6 bases). V was pared by 5 bases and J by 0 bases, with 11 bases between. The CDR3 is 14 residues long. Germline V gives CDR1 SGHAT, CDR2 FQNNGV.

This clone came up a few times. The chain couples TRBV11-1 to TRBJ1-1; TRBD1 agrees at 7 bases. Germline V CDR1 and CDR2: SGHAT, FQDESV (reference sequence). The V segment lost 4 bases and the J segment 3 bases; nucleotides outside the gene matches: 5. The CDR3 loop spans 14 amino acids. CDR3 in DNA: TGTGCCAGCAGCTCTAGGACAGGATACACTGAAGCTTTCTTT. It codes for CASSSRTGYTEAFF.

CDR3 in DNA: TGTGCCAGTAGTATAGATCGGACAGGGCACACACCGGATGAGCAGTTCTTC. This encodes CASSIDRTGHTPDEQFF. The chain links TRBV19 to TRBJ2-1, with 8 bases matching TRBD1. V was pared by 0 bases and J by 8 bases, with 12 bases of the junction left unmatched. CDR1 LNHDA and CDR2 SQIVND come from the germline V gene (reference sequence). The CDR3 has 17 residues.

The CDR3 here is CASSSHRDRGGGYTF. The DNA for the CDR3 is TGTGCCAGTAGTTCTCACCGGGACAGGGGAGGCGGCTACACCTTC. V usage is TRBV19 and J usage is TRBJ1-2; 10 bases line up with TRBD1. CDR1 and CDR2 from the germline V gene are LNHDA and SQIVND (reference sequence). Trimming removed 5 bases from V and 8 bases from J; junction bases left unmatched: 11. This CDR3 has 15 residues.

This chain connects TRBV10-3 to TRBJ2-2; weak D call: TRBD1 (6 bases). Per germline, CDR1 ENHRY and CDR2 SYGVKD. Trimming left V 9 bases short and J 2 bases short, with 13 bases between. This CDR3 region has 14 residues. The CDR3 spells CAMTDSLNTGELFF. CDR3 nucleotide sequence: TGTGCCATGACGGACAGCCTTAACACCGGGGAGCTGTTTTTT.

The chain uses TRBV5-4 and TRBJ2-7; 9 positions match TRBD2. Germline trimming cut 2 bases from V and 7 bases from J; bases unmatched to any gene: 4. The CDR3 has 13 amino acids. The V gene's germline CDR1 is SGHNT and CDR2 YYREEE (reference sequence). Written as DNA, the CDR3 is TGTGCCAGCAGCTTCGGCCTAGCGGGGGAGCAGTACTTC. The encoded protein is CASSFGLAGEQYF.

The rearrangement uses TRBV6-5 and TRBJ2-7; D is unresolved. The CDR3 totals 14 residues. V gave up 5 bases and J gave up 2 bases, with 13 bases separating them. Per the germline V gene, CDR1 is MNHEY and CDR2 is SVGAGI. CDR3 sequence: CASSDHDKPYEQYF. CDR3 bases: TGTGCCAGCAGTGACCATGACAAGCCCTACGAGCAGTACTTC.

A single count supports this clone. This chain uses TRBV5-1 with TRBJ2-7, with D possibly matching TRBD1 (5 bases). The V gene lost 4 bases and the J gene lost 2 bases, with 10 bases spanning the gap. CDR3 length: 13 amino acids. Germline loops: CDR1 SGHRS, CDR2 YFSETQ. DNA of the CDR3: TGCGCCAGCAGCAGTGACAGTCCCTACGAGCAGTACTTC. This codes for CASSSDSPYEQYF. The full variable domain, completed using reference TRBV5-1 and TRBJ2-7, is KAGVTQTPRYLIKTRGQQVTLSCSPISGHRSVSWYQQTPGQGLQFLFEYFSETQRNKGNFPGRFSGRQFSNSRSEMNVSTLELGDSALYLCASSSDSPYEQYFGPGTRLTVT.

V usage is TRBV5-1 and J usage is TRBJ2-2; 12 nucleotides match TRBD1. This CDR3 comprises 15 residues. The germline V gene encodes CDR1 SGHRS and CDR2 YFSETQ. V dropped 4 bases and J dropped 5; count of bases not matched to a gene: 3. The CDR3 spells CASSGGQGATGELFF. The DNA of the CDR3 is TGCGCCAGCAGCGGGGGACAGGGGGCGACCGGGGAGCTGTTTTTT.

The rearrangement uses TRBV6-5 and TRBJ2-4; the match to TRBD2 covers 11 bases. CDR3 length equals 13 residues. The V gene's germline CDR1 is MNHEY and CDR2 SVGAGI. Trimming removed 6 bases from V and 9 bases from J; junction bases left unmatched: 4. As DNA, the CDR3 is TGTGCCAGCAGGTCCGGGACTAGCGGCATTCAGTACTTC. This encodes CASRSGTSGIQYF.

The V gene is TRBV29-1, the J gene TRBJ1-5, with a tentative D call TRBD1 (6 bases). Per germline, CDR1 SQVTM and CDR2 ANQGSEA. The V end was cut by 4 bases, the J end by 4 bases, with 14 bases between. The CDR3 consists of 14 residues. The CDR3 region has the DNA TGCAGCGTTGTAGAACAGGGCCTAAATCAGCCCCAGCATTTT. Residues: CSVVEQGLNQPQHF.

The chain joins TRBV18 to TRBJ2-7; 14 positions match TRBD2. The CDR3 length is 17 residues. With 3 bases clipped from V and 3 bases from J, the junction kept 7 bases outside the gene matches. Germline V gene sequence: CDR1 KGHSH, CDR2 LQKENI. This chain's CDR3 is CASSPGLAGVGSYEQYF. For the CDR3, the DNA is TGTGCCAGCTCACCGGGACTAGCGGGAGTCGGCAGCTACGAGCAGTACTTC. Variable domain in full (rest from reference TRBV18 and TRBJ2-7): NAGVMQNPRHLVRRRGQEARLRCSPMKGHSHVYWYRQLPEEGLKFMVYLQKENIIDESGMPKERFSAEFPKEGPSILRIQQVVRGDSAAYFCASSPGLAGVGSYEQYFGPGTRLTVT.

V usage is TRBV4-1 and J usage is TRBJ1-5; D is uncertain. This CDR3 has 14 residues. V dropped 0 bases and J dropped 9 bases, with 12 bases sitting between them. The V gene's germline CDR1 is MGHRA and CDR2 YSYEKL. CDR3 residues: CASSQDPAGRPQHF. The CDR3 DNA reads TGCGCCAGCAGCCAAGATCCGGCAGGTCGGCCCCAGCATTTT.

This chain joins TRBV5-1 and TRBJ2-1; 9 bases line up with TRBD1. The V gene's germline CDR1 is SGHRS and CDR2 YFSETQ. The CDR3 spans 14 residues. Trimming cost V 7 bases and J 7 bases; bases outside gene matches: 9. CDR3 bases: TGCGCCAGCCGCCGGGACAGGGATACGAATGAGCAGTTCTTC. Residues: CASRRDRDTNEQFF. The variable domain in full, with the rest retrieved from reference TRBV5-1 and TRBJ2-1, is KAGVTQTPRYLIKTRGQQVTLSCSPISGHRSVSWYQQTPGQGLQFLFEYFSETQRNKGNFPGRFSGRQFSNSRSEMNVSTLELGDSALYLCASRRDRDTNEQFFGPGTRLTVL.

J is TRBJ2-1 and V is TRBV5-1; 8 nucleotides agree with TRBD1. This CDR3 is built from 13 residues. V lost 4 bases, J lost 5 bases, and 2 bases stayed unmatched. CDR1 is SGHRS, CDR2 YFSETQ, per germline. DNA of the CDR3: TGCGCCAGCAGCGTGGACAGGGACAATGAGCAGTTCTTC. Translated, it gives CASSVDRDNEQFF.

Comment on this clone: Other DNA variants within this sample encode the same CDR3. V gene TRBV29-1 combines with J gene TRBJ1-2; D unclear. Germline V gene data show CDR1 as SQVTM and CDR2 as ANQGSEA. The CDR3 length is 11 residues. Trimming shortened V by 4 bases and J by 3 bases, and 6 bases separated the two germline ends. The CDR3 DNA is TGCAGCGTTGGGGCAGACTATGGCTACACCTTC. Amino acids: CSVGADYGYTF.

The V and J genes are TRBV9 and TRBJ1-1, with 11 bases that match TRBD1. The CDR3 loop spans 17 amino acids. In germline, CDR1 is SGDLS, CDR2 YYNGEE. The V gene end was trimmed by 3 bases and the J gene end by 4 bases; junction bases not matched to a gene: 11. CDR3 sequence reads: CASSEGTGGPSGTEAFF. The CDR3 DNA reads TGTGCCAGCAGCGAGGGGACAGGGGGTCCCAGCGGCACTGAAGCTTTCTTT.

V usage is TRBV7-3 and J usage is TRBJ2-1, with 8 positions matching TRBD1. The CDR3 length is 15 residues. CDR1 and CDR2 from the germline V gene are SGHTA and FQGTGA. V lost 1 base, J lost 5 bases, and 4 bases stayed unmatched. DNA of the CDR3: TGTGCCAGCAGCTTAAGCCGGACAGGGAACAATGAGCAGTTCTTC. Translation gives CASSLSRTGNNEQFF.

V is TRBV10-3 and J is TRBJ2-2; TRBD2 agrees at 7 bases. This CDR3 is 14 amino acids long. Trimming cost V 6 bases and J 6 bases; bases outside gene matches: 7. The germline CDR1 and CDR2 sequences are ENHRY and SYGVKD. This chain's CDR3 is CAISGGTAPGELFF. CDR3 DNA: TGTGCCATCAGCGGGGGGACCGCCCCCGGGGAGCTGTTTTTT.

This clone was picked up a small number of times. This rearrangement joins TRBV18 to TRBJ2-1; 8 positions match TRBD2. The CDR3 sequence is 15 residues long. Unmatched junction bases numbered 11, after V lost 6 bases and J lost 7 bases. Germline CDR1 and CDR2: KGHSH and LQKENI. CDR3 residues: CASSPPVAGRNEQFF. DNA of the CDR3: TGTGCCAGCTCCCCGCCGGTAGCGGGAAGAAATGAGCAGTTCTTC.